Listed below are T cell receptor beta chains from one sample, sequenced in a study of CD8 T cells in ankylosing spondylitis. One entry per CDR3 protein, called by TCRdb with MiXCR from the 5' RACE reads. Of roughly 490,000 distinct CDR3 sequences in the sample, about 5% were seen once. Sequencing was carried out using blood, either unsorted or a sorted T cell fraction (not recorded which). These receptors were taken from a male donor with ankylosing spondylitis. CDR3s include the opening cysteine and the closing phenylalanine or tryptophan. D genes are given only for firm matches. Clone size appears in some rows only: once, few, many, or a class for an expanded clone.

v_gene	d_gene	abundance	j_gene	CDR3nt	CDR3aa
TRBV27	.	many	TRBJ2-7	TGTGCCAGCAGTTTATCGATCCGTTCCTACGAGCAGTACTTC	CASSLSIRSYEQYF
TRBV11-2	.	.	TRBJ1-1	TGTGCCAGCAGCTTAGATGAGGGGCAGCTGAACACTGAAGCTTTCTTT	CASSLDEGQLNTEAFF
TRBV4-3	TRBD1	many	TRBJ2-3	TGCGCCAGCAGCCAAGCGGACAGGGTCGGCACAGATACGCAGTATTTT	CASSQADRVGTDTQYF
TRBV5-1	TRBD1	many	TRBJ2-7	TGCGCCAGCAGCTTGGTCTCCACAGGGGGCTCCCACGAGCAGTACTTC	CASSLVSTGGSHEQYF
TRBV7-2	.	many	TRBJ2-7	TGTGCCAGCAGCTACACTTGGACAGGAGGGATCTACGAGCAGTACTTC	CASSYTWTGGIYEQYF
TRBV12-3/TRBV12-4	TRBD1	many	TRBJ2-3	TGTGCCAGCAGTTTCCGACAGGGCTACACAGATACGCAGTATTTT	CASSFRQGYTDTQYF
TRBV12-3/TRBV12-4	.	many	TRBJ2-7	TGTGCCAGCAGTCGTACTGAGGACTACGAGCAGTACTTC	CASSRTEDYEQYF
TRBV10-3	TRBD2	.	TRBJ2-5	TGTGCCATCAGGCTTGATCGATGGCGGGGGGGCCCCGTGGGAGAGACCCAGTACTTC	CAIRLDRWRGGPVGETQYF
TRBV18	.	few	TRBJ1-1	TGTGCCAGCTCACCCAAGATTTTTAACATAGTTAACACTGAAGCTTTCTTT	CASSPKIFNIVNTEAFF
TRBV28	TRBD1	few	TRBJ2-3	TGTGCCAGCAGTTTAGCCTTATGGGACAGGGGGTTTCCAGATACGCAGTATTTT	CASSLALWDRGFPDTQYF
TRBV3-1	TRBD2	many	TRBJ2-7	TGTGCCAGCAGTCCTAGCGGGAGGGCCTCCTACGAGCAGTACTTC	CASSPSGRASYEQYF
TRBV29-1	TRBD2	many	TRBJ2-7	TGCAGCGTGCCCGGGACTAGCGGCTCCTACGAGCAGTACTTC	CSVPGTSGSYEQYF
TRBV4-2	.	.	TRBJ2-2	TGTGCCAGCAGCCAAGCGCGGCTAGTAGGGTCCGCGAACACCGGGGAGCTGTTTTTT	CASSQARLVGSANTGELFF
TRBV5-6	.	many	TRBJ1-1	TGTGCCAGCAGCTCATGGGGTAGCACTGAAGCTTTCTTT	CASSSWGSTEAFF
TRBV11-2	.	many	TRBJ2-3	TGTGCCAGCAGCTTTCGACTAATCACAGATACGCAGTATTTT	CASSFRLITDTQYF
TRBV7-9	.	many	TRBJ2-3	TGTGCCAGCAGCTTAAGGCGGGGTAACACAGATACGCAGTATTTT	CASSLRRGNTDTQYF
TRBV4-2	.	many	TRBJ1-2	TGTGCCAGCAGCCAAGGAACCGGATATGGCTACACCTTC	CASSQGTGYGYTF
TRBV4-1	.	many	TRBJ1-2	TGCGCCAGCAGCCAGTCGGACAGCTTTAACTATGGCTACACCTTC	CASSQSDSFNYGYTF
TRBV12-3/TRBV12-4	TRBD2	few	TRBJ2-1	TGTGCCAGCAGTGCGGTAGCGGGCTACAATGAGCAGTTCTTC	CASSAVAGYNEQFF
TRBV4-3	.	many	TRBJ2-3	TGCGCCAGCAGCCACACAGGGAACAAGGATACGCAGTATTTT	CASSHTGNKDTQYF
TRBV6-1	.	many	TRBJ1-2	TGTGCCAGCAGTATGGGGGAGGTAGACTATGGCTACACCTTC	CASSMGEVDYGYTF
TRBV12-3/TRBV12-4	.	many	TRBJ1-1	TGTGCCAGCAGCTATCTCAGCCGGGGGGTTGAAGCTTTCTTT	CASSYLSRGVEAFF
TRBV10-3	.	many	TRBJ2-3	TGTGCCATCAGTCCTTTCATGCGGGATACGCAGTATTTT	CAISPFMRDTQYF